This record concerns one T cell receptor (beta chain) sequence. What it binds is unknown. Each CDR3 protein gets one entry after TCRdb re-called the 5' RACE reads with MiXCR. The sample comprises roughly 12,000 distinct CDR3 sequences, about 18% of which are singletons, and roughly half rests with the top ten. The sample comes from a study of spatial heterogeneity in lung cancer. Whole-study results and caveats: Whereas they appeared in blood less at follow-up, ubiquitous expanded tumor TCRs appeared there more at resection.

Specified time point: sample taken at primary tumor resection. Unsorted whole RNA of tumor, nontumor lung or frozen PBMC was sequenced. Germline V gene sequence: CDR1 SGHKS, CDR2 YYEKEE (reference sequence). Trimming removed 0 bases from V and 1 base from J, with 10 bases in between. The length of the CDR3 is 16 residues. Sequenced material: PBMCs, taken at surgery. The gene calls are TRBV5-5 and TRBJ2-2; D perhaps matches TRBD2 (6 bases). The sequence came from a male donor with early-stage non-small cell lung cancer. CDR3 region: CASSLAGGVNTGELFF. DNA of the CDR3: TGTGCCAGCAGCTTGGCCGGGGGAGTGAACACCGGGGAGCTGTTTTTT.